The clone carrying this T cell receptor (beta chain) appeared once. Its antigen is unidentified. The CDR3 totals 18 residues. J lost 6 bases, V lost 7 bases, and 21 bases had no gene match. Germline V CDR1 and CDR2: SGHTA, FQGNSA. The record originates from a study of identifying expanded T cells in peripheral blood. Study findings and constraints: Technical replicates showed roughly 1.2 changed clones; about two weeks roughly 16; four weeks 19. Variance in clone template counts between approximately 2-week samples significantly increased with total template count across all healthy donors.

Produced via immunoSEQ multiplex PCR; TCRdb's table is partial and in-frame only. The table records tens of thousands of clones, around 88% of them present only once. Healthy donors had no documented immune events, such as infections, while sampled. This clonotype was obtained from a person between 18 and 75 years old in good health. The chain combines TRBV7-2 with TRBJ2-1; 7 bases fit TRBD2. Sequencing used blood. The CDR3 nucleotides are TGTGCCAGCAACTCCCCGATCGGGGCGGGAGTAAGAGGCAATGAGCAGTTCTTC. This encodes CASNSPIGAGVRGNEQFF.